These T cell receptor beta chains were read from a single sample in a study of cytomegalovirus exposure and HLA in healthy donors. This table comes from immunoSEQ multiplex PCR, and its TCRdb copy is limited to in-frame clones, with some not included. The sample carries some 120,000 clones, more than 80% recorded once. The sample was PBMCs. Receptor source: a woman aged 25 to 39 in good health and CMV-seropositive. Each CDR3 is given with its conserved first and last residue. A D gene is named only where the DNA matches it firmly. Only some rows state a clone size, as once, few, many or a class for expanded clones.

d_call: TRBD2; j_call: TRBJ2-7; v_call: TRBV29-1; cdr3_length: 15; clone_size: NA; cdr3_nt: TGCAGCGTTGAAAAGCTAGCGGGAGGGTTGGGGGAGCAGTACTTC; cdr3_aa: CSVEKLAGGLGEQYF
d_call: TRBD2; j_call: TRBJ2-1; v_call: TRBV18; cdr3_length: 20; clone_size: NA; cdr3_nt: TGTGCCAGCTCTCTCATGACTAGCGGGGGGGCCCAGCGGGCCTACAATGAGCAGTTCTTC; cdr3_aa: CASSLMTSGGAQRAYNEQFF
d_call: NA; j_call: TRBJ1-2; v_call: TRBV5-5; cdr3_length: 12; clone_size: NA; cdr3_nt: TGTGCCAGCAGCCCTGACATATATGGCTACACCTTC; cdr3_aa: CASSPDIYGYTF
d_call: NA; j_call: TRBJ2-7; v_call: TRBV2; cdr3_length: 11; clone_size: once; cdr3_nt: TGTGCCAGCAGGACAGATTACGAGCAGTACTTC; cdr3_aa: CASRTDYEQYF
d_call: TRBD1; j_call: TRBJ2-3; v_call: TRBV19; cdr3_length: 16; clone_size: NA; cdr3_nt: TGTGCCAGTAGTATAGATCTACAGGGGCACACAGATACGCAGTATTTT; cdr3_aa: CASSIDLQGHTDTQYF
d_call: NA; j_call: TRBJ1-1; v_call: TRBV28; cdr3_length: 12; clone_size: once; cdr3_nt: TGTGCCAGCAGCCTAGTTGCGGGGGAAGCTTTCTTT; cdr3_aa: CASSLVAGEAFF
d_call: TRBD1; j_call: TRBJ1-1; v_call: TRBV5-1; cdr3_length: 14; clone_size: NA; cdr3_nt: TGCGCCAGCAGCGCCGGGACAGGGGGCACTGAAGCTTTCTTT; cdr3_aa: CASSAGTGGTEAFF
d_call: TRBD1; j_call: TRBJ1-6; v_call: TRBV5-4; cdr3_length: 15; clone_size: NA; cdr3_nt: TGTGCCAGCAGCTTTAACAGGGGTAATAATTCACCCCTCCACTTT; cdr3_aa: CASSFNRGNNSPLHF
d_call: NA; j_call: TRBJ2-6; v_call: TRBV11-2; cdr3_length: 16; clone_size: NA; cdr3_nt: TGTGCCAGCAGCTTAGGCGCTTTCCTCGGGGCCAACGTCCTGACTTTC; cdr3_aa: CASSLGAFLGANVLTF
d_call: TRBD1; j_call: TRBJ2-7; v_call: TRBV27; cdr3_length: 16; clone_size: NA; cdr3_nt: TGTGCCAGCAGTTTATCGATGAGCTCCCGTCAGGGGGCCCAGTACTTC; cdr3_aa: CASSLSMSSRQGAQYF
d_call: NA; j_call: TRBJ1-1; v_call: TRBV20-1; cdr3_length: 11; clone_size: NA; cdr3_nt: TGCAGCGCTAGTGGGGCCACTGAAGCTTTCTTT; cdr3_aa: CSASGATEAFF
d_call: NA; j_call: TRBJ2-5; v_call: TRBV2; cdr3_length: 14; clone_size: NA; cdr3_nt: TGTGCCAGCAATCCATTGGCGCAGGGAGAGACCCAGTACTTC; cdr3_aa: CASNPLAQGETQYF
d_call: NA; j_call: TRBJ1-5; v_call: TRBV6-1; cdr3_length: 12; clone_size: few; cdr3_nt: TGTGCCAGCAGTGCTATCAATCAGCCCCAGCATTTT; cdr3_aa: CASSAINQPQHF
d_call: TRBD1; j_call: TRBJ1-3; v_call: TRBV7-2; cdr3_length: 17; clone_size: NA; cdr3_nt: TGTGCCAGCAGCACCGGGACAGGGGCTGTCTCTGGAAACACCATATATTTT; cdr3_aa: CASSTGTGAVSGNTIYF
d_call: TRBD1; j_call: TRBJ2-1; v_call: TRBV6-1; cdr3_length: 16; clone_size: NA; cdr3_nt: TGTGCCAGCAGTGAGCGACAGGGGAGCTCCTACAATGAGCAGTTCTTC; cdr3_aa: CASSERQGSSYNEQFF
d_call: NA; j_call: TRBJ2-3; v_call: TRBV25-1; cdr3_length: 13; clone_size: NA; cdr3_nt: TGTGCCAGCAGCCAGGAGGAGGGGATCACGCAGTATTTT; cdr3_aa: CASSQEEGITQYF
d_call: TRBD2; j_call: TRBJ2-1; v_call: TRBV10-3; cdr3_length: 14; clone_size: NA; cdr3_nt: TGTGCCATCAGTGAGGTCCTAGCGGGGGATGAGCAGTTCTTC; cdr3_aa: CAISEVLAGDEQFF
d_call: NA; j_call: TRBJ2-5; v_call: TRBV2; cdr3_length: 13; clone_size: NA; cdr3_nt: TGTGCCAGCAGTGGTTTTCGTCAAGAGACCCAGTACTTC; cdr3_aa: CASSGFRQETQYF
d_call: TRBD2; j_call: TRBJ2-3; v_call: TRBV13; cdr3_length: 17; clone_size: NA; cdr3_nt: TGTGCCAGCAGCCCTCGGACTAGCGGGGGCGACACAGATACGCAGTATTTT; cdr3_aa: CASSPRTSGGDTDTQYF
d_call: NA; j_call: TRBJ1-6; v_call: TRBV30; cdr3_length: 14; clone_size: NA; cdr3_nt: TGTGCCTGGAGTGGCATTCAAGCGAGTTCACCCCTCCACTTT; cdr3_aa: CAWSGIQASSPLHF
d_call: NA; j_call: TRBJ1-2; v_call: TRBV4-2; cdr3_length: 15; clone_size: NA; cdr3_nt: TGTGCCAGCAGCCAAGAGGAGGGTACCGAGGATGGCTACACCTTC; cdr3_aa: CASSQEEGTEDGYTF
d_call: TRBD2; j_call: TRBJ2-7; v_call: TRBV5-1; cdr3_length: 14; clone_size: NA; cdr3_nt: TGCGCCAGCAGCTTGGGACTAGCGACCTACGAGCAGTACTTC; cdr3_aa: CASSLGLATYEQYF
d_call: NA; j_call: TRBJ1-1; v_call: TRBV5-6; cdr3_length: 13; clone_size: NA; cdr3_nt: TGTGCCAGCAGCCAAGACAGCTACACTGAAGCTTTCTTT; cdr3_aa: CASSQDSYTEAFF
d_call: TRBD2; j_call: TRBJ2-7; v_call: TRBV10-3; cdr3_length: 14; clone_size: NA; cdr3_nt: TGTGCCATCAGTGGCACTAGCGGGGCCTACGAGCAGTACTTC; cdr3_aa: CAISGTSGAYEQYF
d_call: NA; j_call: TRBJ2-2; v_call: TRBV27; cdr3_length: 16; clone_size: NA; cdr3_nt: TGTGCCAGCAGTTCAGTAGCGAGCTTGAACACCGGGGAGCTGTTTTTT; cdr3_aa: CASSSVASLNTGELFF
d_call: TRBD1; j_call: TRBJ2-5; v_call: TRBV7-9; cdr3_length: 14; clone_size: few; cdr3_nt: TGTGCCAGCAGCCCCAGACAGGGGGGAGAGACCCAGTACTTC; cdr3_aa: CASSPRQGGETQYF
d_call: TRBD2; j_call: TRBJ2-1; v_call: TRBV18; cdr3_length: 17; clone_size: few; cdr3_nt: TGTGCCAGCTCACCTCCAGGACTAGCGGGGGGGAACAATGAGCAGTTCTTC; cdr3_aa: CASSPPGLAGGNNEQFF
d_call: NA; j_call: TRBJ2-3; v_call: TRBV5-4; cdr3_length: 15; clone_size: NA; cdr3_nt: TGTGCCAGCAGCTCTACAGGGTACTCCACAGATACGCAGTATTTT; cdr3_aa: CASSSTGYSTDTQYF
d_call: NA; j_call: TRBJ2-7; v_call: TRBV9; cdr3_length: 13; clone_size: NA; cdr3_nt: TGTGCCAGCAGCGAGGGGGACGGGGACGAGCAGTACTTC; cdr3_aa: CASSEGDGDEQYF
d_call: NA; j_call: TRBJ1-2; v_call: TRBV2; cdr3_length: 14; clone_size: NA; cdr3_nt: TGTGCCAGCGCCCCGGGGGGTAACCCGTATGGCTACACCTTC; cdr3_aa: CASAPGGNPYGYTF
d_call: TRBD1; j_call: TRBJ2-4; v_call: TRBV28; cdr3_length: 14; clone_size: NA; cdr3_nt: TGTGCCAGCAGTTTCGGGACAGCACGGAACATTCAGTACTTC; cdr3_aa: CASSFGTARNIQYF
d_call: TRBD2; j_call: TRBJ2-1; v_call: TRBV5-8; cdr3_length: 15; clone_size: few; cdr3_nt: TGTGCCAGCAGCTCGGGGGCGGGGGGATACAATGAGCAGTTCTTC; cdr3_aa: CASSSGAGGYNEQFF
d_call: NA; j_call: TRBJ1-2; v_call: TRBV7-2; cdr3_length: 13; clone_size: NA; cdr3_nt: TGTGCCAGCAGCTTTTCGGAGGATTATGGCTACACCTTC; cdr3_aa: CASSFSEDYGYTF
d_call: NA; j_call: TRBJ1-2; v_call: TRBV28; cdr3_length: 12; clone_size: once; cdr3_nt: TGTGCCAGCCAGGGCCCAGGCAAAGGCTACACCTTC; cdr3_aa: CASQGPGKGYTF
d_call: NA; j_call: TRBJ1-2; v_call: TRBV5-1; cdr3_length: 13; clone_size: once; cdr3_nt: TGCGCCAGCAGCCCCCTCCTCGGGGATGGCTACACCTTC; cdr3_aa: CASSPLLGDGYTF
d_call: TRBD2; j_call: TRBJ2-7; v_call: TRBV28; cdr3_length: 12; clone_size: NA; cdr3_nt: TGTGCCAGCCGGGGGGATTTCAACGAGCAGTACTTC; cdr3_aa: CASRGDFNEQYF
d_call: NA; j_call: TRBJ2-1; v_call: TRBV19; cdr3_length: 16; clone_size: NA; cdr3_nt: TGTGCCAGTAAAGGCGGGGGCCACCGCTCCTACAATGAGCAGTTCTTC; cdr3_aa: CASKGGGHRSYNEQFF
d_call: NA; j_call: TRBJ1-2; v_call: TRBV30; cdr3_length: 12; clone_size: NA; cdr3_nt: TGTGCCTGCCGTATGGAGACCTATGGCTACACCTTC; cdr3_aa: CACRMETYGYTF
d_call: NA; j_call: TRBJ1-2; v_call: TRBV7-9; cdr3_length: 13; clone_size: NA; cdr3_nt: TGTGCCAGCAGCCAACTTGACAGAACGGGCTACACCTTC; cdr3_aa: CASSQLDRTGYTF
d_call: NA; j_call: TRBJ1-2; v_call: TRBV7-9; cdr3_length: 13; clone_size: once; cdr3_nt: TGTGCCAGCAGCGTGGACACTAACTATGGCTACACCTTC; cdr3_aa: CASSVDTNYGYTF
d_call: TRBD2; j_call: TRBJ2-1; v_call: TRBV6-5; cdr3_length: 15; clone_size: NA; cdr3_nt: TGTGCCAGCAGGACAAGCGGGGGGGCCTACAATGAGCAGTTCTTC; cdr3_aa: CASRTSGGAYNEQFF
d_call: NA; j_call: TRBJ2-7; v_call: TRBV5-4; cdr3_length: 15; clone_size: NA; cdr3_nt: TGTGCCAGCAGCCCGTCGGGTCCCGTCTCCTACGAGCAGTACTTC; cdr3_aa: CASSPSGPVSYEQYF
d_call: NA; j_call: TRBJ2-3; v_call: TRBV10-3; cdr3_length: 12; clone_size: NA; cdr3_nt: TGTGCCATCAGTGGCTCGGGAGATACGCAGTATTTT; cdr3_aa: CAISGSGDTQYF
d_call: NA; j_call: TRBJ1-4; v_call: TRBV27; cdr3_length: 14; clone_size: NA; cdr3_nt: TGTGCCAGCAGTGCCACTGCAACTAATGAAAAACTGTTTTTT; cdr3_aa: CASSATATNEKLFF
d_call: TRBD1; j_call: TRBJ2-7; v_call: TRBV30; cdr3_length: 14; clone_size: NA; cdr3_nt: TGTGCCTGGAGTGTAACGGGACAGACCTACGAGCAGTACTTC; cdr3_aa: CAWSVTGQTYEQYF
d_call: NA; j_call: TRBJ2-5; v_call: TRBV10-3; cdr3_length: 12; clone_size: NA; cdr3_nt: TGTGCCTCTGGCGCCAGGGGCGAGACCCAGTACTTC; cdr3_aa: CASGARGETQYF
d_call: TRBD1; j_call: TRBJ2-2; v_call: TRBV10-2; cdr3_length: 13; clone_size: NA; cdr3_nt: TGCGCCAGCAGTGCACAGGGGCCCGGGGAGCTGTTTTTT; cdr3_aa: CASSAQGPGELFF
d_call: TRBD1; j_call: TRBJ1-5; v_call: TRBV28; cdr3_length: 15; clone_size: NA; cdr3_nt: TGTGCCAGCAGTCCCGGACAGGGGAGGTATCAGCCCCAGCATTTT; cdr3_aa: CASSPGQGRYQPQHF
d_call: NA; j_call: TRBJ1-1; v_call: TRBV18; cdr3_length: 13; clone_size: few; cdr3_nt: TGTGCCAGCTCCCGTACAGGGACCACTGAAGCTTTCTTT; cdr3_aa: CASSRTGTTEAFF
d_call: TRBD2; j_call: TRBJ2-7; v_call: TRBV2; cdr3_length: 13; clone_size: NA; cdr3_nt: TGTGCCAGCTGGGGCGGGGGGTACTACGAGCAGTACTTC; cdr3_aa: CASWGGGYYEQYF